This T cell receptor (beta chain) was identified in a study of CD8+CD57+ T cells in acquired aplastic anemia. Overall study findings and caveats: With respect to CD8+ Simpson's diversity, patients and controls did not differ significantly.

The germline V gene encodes CDR1 SGHRS and CDR2 YFSETQ. V was cut by 0 bases and J by 2 bases, with 6 bases left in between. The CDR3 covers 14 residues. Profiling of TCR beta VDJ combinations and CDR3 sequences used genomic DNA as template. TCRdb reprocessed the reads with MiXCR, giving one entry per CDR3 protein. Altogether tens of thousands of distinct CDR3 sequences are present, 65% to 70% being singletons, with the ten largest covering more than 20%. This clonotype was detected only once. As yet, its antigen is unknown. Material for sequencing was sorted CD4+, CD8+, or CD8+CD57+ T cells (not recorded which) from PBMCs. This clonotype was obtained from a human donor in good health, serving as a control. This sequence joins TRBV5-1 and TRBJ1-5; a possible D gene is TRBD1 (5 bases). CDR3 residues: CASSLEGGNQPQHF. The CDR3 nucleotides read TGCGCCAGCAGCTTGGAAGGGGGCAATCAGCCCCAGCATTTT.